The next 24 T cell receptor beta chains were all read from a single sample in a study of blood T cell repertoires in COVID-19 (TCRdb year 2020). To prepare the library, the immunoSEQ multiplex PCR assay was applied. The clones in this table, taken by TCRdb from immuneACCESS, are in-frame only. Not every clone is retained; where verified, under half of the shortfall comes from an unresolved V gene, and the cause of the rest is unknown. For this sample the table gives more than 110,000 clones, of which roughly four fifths were detected only once. The ten largest make up approximately 1.6% of the sample. The specimen was PBMCs or T cells enriched from blood (not recorded which). These receptors were collected from a woman under 30 who had been exposed to COVID-19.

This chain joins TRBV12-3 or TRBV12-4 and TRBJ1-5; D not certain. Trimming cost V 6 bases and J 0 bases, with 6 bases left between them. The CDR3 is made up of 13 amino acids. The CDR3 nucleotides are TGTGCCAGCAGGGCCAGTAGCAATCAGCCCCAGCATTTT. This gives the protein CASRASSNQPQHF.

This chain links TRBV12-3 or TRBV12-4 with TRBJ2-1; D is unclear. Trimming took 3 bases from V and 8 from J, leaving 5 bases between them. The CDR3 covers 11 residues. Here the CDR3 DNA reads TGTGCCAGCAGTTTTTCGTATGAGCAGTTCTTC. Its translation is CASSFSYEQFF.

V gene TRBV20-1 combines with J gene TRBJ2-7; tentatively, D is TRBD1 (6 bases). Germline lookup yields CDR1 DFQATT and CDR2 SNEGSKA (reference sequence). CDR3 length: 11 residues. The V end was cut by 2 bases, the J end by 11 bases, with 13 bases between. CDR3 in amino acids: CSARTQGLEYF. CDR3 in DNA: TGCAGTGCTAGAACGCAGGGGCTGGAGTACTTC.

J is TRBJ1-2 and V is TRBV30, with unresolved D. The germline V gene encodes CDR1 GTSNPN and CDR2 SVGIG (reference sequence). The V and J ends lost 0 bases and 2 bases respectively, with 10 bases between them. CDR3 length: 14 amino acids. In DNA form, the CDR3 reads TGTGCCTGGAGTGTACGGCGGGGAAACTATGGCTACACCTTC. Protein product: CAWSVRRGNYGYTF.

This clone was found a few times. The chain couples TRBV2 to TRBJ1-5; D is undetermined. The CDR3 runs to 13 residues. V was trimmed by 6 bases and J by 2 bases, leaving 8 bases between them. CDR1 SNHLY and CDR2 FYNNEI come from the germline V gene. The CDR3 DNA reads TGTGCCAGCAGGATAGATGGCAATCAGCCCCAGCATTTT. Translated, it gives CASRIDGNQPQHF.

The chain couples TRBV9 to TRBJ2-1, with TRBD2 identical over 10 bases. The CDR3 is made up of 14 amino acids. V trimming: 6 bases; J trimming: 10 bases; junction bases outside the gene matches: 10. CDR1 and CDR2 from the germline V gene are SGDLS and YYNGEE. CDR3 DNA: TGTGCCAGCAATGGTCTAGCGGGAGTAGGGGAGCAGTTCTTC. Amino acids: CASNGLAGVGEQFF.

V is TRBV7-8 and J is TRBJ2-4; 9 nucleotides match TRBD2. Germline loops: CDR1 SGHVS, CDR2 FQNEAQ. CDR3 size: 19 residues. J gave up 2 bases and V 2 bases, and 13 bases lay outside the gene matches. CDR3 amino acids: CASSLWSVAGVRTKNIQYF. In nucleotides, the CDR3 is TGTGCCAGCAGCTTATGGTCGGTAGCGGGAGTTCGGACCAAAAACATTCAGTACTTC.

The rearrangement joins TRBV7-2 to TRBJ2-5; D ambiguous. V lost 0 bases, J lost 5 bases, and 4 bases lay in between. CDR3 length equals 12 residues. Germline V gives CDR1 SGHTA, CDR2 FQGNSA. The CDR3 bases are TGTGCCAGCAGCTTAGCTCAGGAGACCCAGTACTTC. It yields the protein CASSLAQETQYF. Using reference TRBV7-2 and TRBJ2-5 for the parts outside the CDR3, the full variable domain is GAGVSQSPSNKVTEKGKDVELRCDPISGHTALYWYRQSLGQGLEFLIYFQGNSAPDKSGLPSDRFSAERTGGSVSTLTIQRTQQEDSAVYLCASSLAQETQYFGPGTRLLVL.

The chain has TRBV7-9 and TRBJ1-1; TRBD1 matches 8 bases. This CDR3 has 18 residues. Germline V gene sequence: CDR1 SEHNR, CDR2 FQNEAQ (reference sequence). V gave up 5 bases and J gave up 5 bases; unmatched junction bases: 19. For the CDR3, the DNA is TGTGCCAGCAGCCATCCCGCGGACAGGGATGTGTTCTGGACTGAAGCTTTCTTT. It yields the protein CASSHPADRDVFWTEAFF.

The V call is TRBV29-1, the J call TRBJ1-4; TRBD1 aligns across 8 bases. CDR3 length: 13 amino acids. V was clipped by 6 bases and J by 8 bases; unmatched bases: 8. Germline V gene lookup returns CDR1 SQVTM and CDR2 ANQGSEA. In DNA form, the CDR3 reads TGCAGCGTAACGCAGGGGGCGCGGGAAAAACTGTTTTTT. Residues: CSVTQGAREKLFF.

The genes are TRBV2 and TRBJ2-7, with D perhaps matching TRBD2 (5 bases). V was pared by 6 bases and J by 0 bases, with 12 bases between. The CDR3 is made up of 14 amino acids. Germline lookup yields CDR1 SNHLY and CDR2 FYNNEI. CDR3 in amino acids: CASRGGLNSYEQYF. The CDR3 coding sequence is TGTGCCAGCAGGGGCGGGCTCAACTCCTACGAGCAGTACTTC.

The genes are TRBV30 and TRBJ2-1, with 8 positions matching TRBD2. V was pared by 8 bases and J by 0 bases, with 6 bases of the junction left unmatched. The CDR3 consists of 14 residues. Germline assignment: CDR1 GTSNPN and CDR2 SVGIG (reference sequence). DNA for the CDR3: TGTGCCGTTCTTACTAGCGGCTCCTACAATGAGCAGTTCTTC. This codes for CAVLTSGSYNEQFF.

This chain connects TRBV30 to TRBJ1-3; D gene ambiguous. Trimming cost V 2 bases and J 7 bases, with 6 bases left between them. In germline, CDR1 is GTSNPN, CDR2 SVGIG (reference sequence). The CDR3 has 11 residues. In nucleotides, the CDR3 is TGTGCCTGGAGTCCGGGGAACACCATATATTTT. As protein: CAWSPGNTIYF.

The DNA for the CDR3 is TGTGCCAGCAGCTTAGTCGGAGGGCTCGCTGAAAAACTGTTTTTT. Translating gives CASSLVGGLAEKLFF. The rearrangement joins TRBV7-9 to TRBJ1-4; D remains ambiguous. V was shortened by 1 base and J by 7 bases, with 13 bases between the two germline ends. This CDR3 has 15 amino acids. Germline CDR1 reads SEHNR; CDR2 reads FQNEAQ (reference sequence).

The chain carries TRBV5-1 and TRBJ1-3; the match to TRBD1 covers 10 bases. Germline CDR1 reads SGHRS; CDR2 reads YFSETQ. This CDR3 is 16 amino acids long. V shed 4 bases and J 4 bases; nucleotides not matched to a gene: 8. CDR3 DNA sequence: TGCGCCAGCAGCCCCCGACAGGGGGCGGGAGGAAACACCATATATTTT. It encodes CASSPRQGAGGNTIYF.

V usage is TRBV27 and J usage is TRBJ2-3; no firm D call. The CDR3 extends over 15 amino acids. Germline V gene lookup returns CDR1 MNHEY and CDR2 SMNVEV (reference sequence). The V end lost 3 bases, the J end lost 1 base, and 11 bases lay between the germline ends. CDR3 region: CASSFSRWGTDTQYF. The CDR3 coding sequence is TGTGCCAGCAGTTTTTCTAGGTGGGGCACAGATACGCAGTATTTT.

The rearrangement uses TRBV5-1 and TRBJ2-7; D uncertain. Germline CDR1 reads SGHRS; CDR2 reads YFSETQ. This CDR3 is 15 amino acids long. The V and J ends lost 1 base and 0 bases respectively, with 11 bases between them. The CDR3 sequence: CASSLPSRSSYEQYF. CDR3 sequence (DNA): TGCGCCAGCAGCTTGCCTTCGCGGAGCTCCTACGAGCAGTACTTC.

V and J are TRBV28 and TRBJ2-7, with 8 bases fitting TRBD1. Trimming cost V 6 bases and J 4 bases; bases outside gene matches: 14. This CDR3 comprises 16 residues. CDR1 and CDR2 from the germline V gene are MDHEN and SYDVKM. CDR3 amino acids: CASRTPGQGTGYEQYF. In nucleotides, the CDR3 is TGTGCCAGCAGGACCCCAGGACAGGGAACGGGTTACGAGCAGTACTTC.

The chain links TRBV27 to TRBJ2-4; maybe TRBD2 (6 bases). Germline V CDR1 and CDR2: MNHEY, SMNVEV (reference sequence). Trimming removed 1 base at V and 4 bases at J, with 11 bases between. This CDR3 is built from 15 residues. DNA for the CDR3: TGTGCCAGCAGTTTATGGACTGGGGGGAAAAACATTCAGTACTTC. As protein: CASSLWTGGKNIQYF.

This CDR3 is CASSQDIGSYEQYF. CDR3 coding DNA: TGCGCCAGCAGCCAAGATATCGGGAGCTACGAGCAGTACTTC. This chain uses TRBV4-3 with TRBJ2-7, with D possibly TRBD2 on 6 matching bases. In germline, CDR1 is LGHNA, CDR2 YSLEER. This CDR3 has 14 residues. V was clipped by 0 bases and J by 3 bases, with 9 bases between them.

The chain combines TRBV5-1 with TRBJ2-5; 11 bases line up with TRBD2. Looked up from germline, CDR1 is SGHRS and CDR2 is YFSETQ. The CDR3 loop spans 14 amino acids. The V gene end was trimmed by 7 bases and the J gene end by 5 bases; junction bases not matched to a gene: 7. The CDR3 region is CASHSGRAWETQYF. CDR3 bases: TGCGCCAGCCATAGCGGGAGGGCCTGGGAGACCCAGTACTTC.

The rearrangement links TRBV27 to TRBJ2-4; D perhaps matches TRBD1 (5 bases). Germline V gene lookup returns CDR1 MNHEY and CDR2 SMNVEV (reference sequence). With 6 bases removed from V and 7 bases from J, the gap between germline ends came to 13 bases. The CDR3 is made up of 13 amino acids. CDR3 coding DNA: TGTGCCAGCAGCCAAACAGGATTGAACATTCAGTACTTC. As protein: CASSQTGLNIQYF.

The V call is TRBV20-1, the J call TRBJ1-1, with D tentatively TRBD1 (5 bases). Germline CDR1 reads DFQATT; CDR2 reads SNEGSKA (reference sequence). The length of the CDR3 is 11 residues. Deletions cut 1 base from V and 12 bases from J, with 12 bases between. CDR3 DNA: TGCAGTGCTAGAGTTGTGGGACTAACTTTCTTT. Translation: CSARVVGLTFF.

Only a few counts were recorded for this clone. The gene calls are TRBV6-5 and TRBJ2-7; D is possibly TRBD1 (6 bases). CDR3 length: 15 residues. V lost 6 bases to trimming and J lost 3 bases, with 18 bases between them. Germline CDR1 and CDR2: MNHEY and SVGAGI. The CDR3 region has the DNA TGTGCCAGCAGCCCAGGGGAAGGGACCAGCTACGAGCAGTACTTC. It codes for CASSPGEGTSYEQYF.